These 20 T cell receptor beta chains came from one sample sequenced in a study of cytomegalovirus exposure and HLA in healthy donors. Only in-frame clones appear in the TCRdb table, and some are missing; sequencing was by immunoSEQ multiplex PCR. Seen here are roughly 330,000 clones, about nine tenths observed once, and the top ten hold roughly 1.2%. The sequenced sample was PBMCs. These receptors were taken from a woman between 25 and 40 years old in good health and CMV-seropositive.

The chain links TRBV7-2 to TRBJ2-2; 9 bases are shared with TRBD1. J lost 9 bases, V lost 5 bases, and 7 bases had no gene match. The CDR3 consists of 14 residues. The germline CDR1 and CDR2 sequences are SGHTA and FQGNSA. CDR3 residues: CASSPGQGFRELFF. The CDR3 nucleotides are TGTGCCAGCAGCCCCGGACAGGGGTTCCGGGAGCTGTTTTTT.

The rearrangement uses TRBV7-2 and TRBJ2-1; no clear D gene. Trimming pared 2 bases from V and 7 bases from J, leaving 6 bases between. In germline, CDR1 is SGHTA, CDR2 FQGNSA. The CDR3 runs 12 residues. The CDR3 nucleotides read TGTGCCAGCAGCTTAAGGCGAAATGAGCAGTTCTTC. It translates to CASSLRRNEQFF.

The J gene is TRBJ2-1, the V gene TRBV9; 11 bases map to TRBD2. The germline gives CDR1 SGDLS, CDR2 YYNGEE. Trimming took 5 bases from V and 6 from J; bases not matched to a gene: 7. The CDR3 extends over 15 amino acids. CDR3 amino acids: CASSRSGRAGNEQFF. The CDR3 nucleotides read TGTGCCAGCAGTCGTAGCGGGAGGGCGGGCAATGAGCAGTTCTTC. Full variable domain (remainder filled in from reference TRBV9 and TRBJ2-1): DSGVTQTPKHLITATGQRVTLRCSPRSGDLSVYWYQQSLDQGLQFLIQYYNGEERAKGNILERFSAQQFPDLHSELNLSSLELGDSALYFCASSRSGRAGNEQFFGPGTRLTVL.

V usage is TRBV19 and J usage is TRBJ1-2; D is ambiguous. Trimming shortened V by 4 bases and J by 7 bases, and 16 bases separated the two germline ends. This CDR3 spans 14 amino acids. Germline CDR1 LNHDA, CDR2 SQIVND (reference sequence). This CDR3 is CASSTPRDWGGYTF. CDR3 nucleotide sequence: TGTGCCAGTAGTACCCCCCGCGACTGGGGTGGCTACACCTTC. The whole variable domain, remainder taken from reference TRBV19 and TRBJ1-2, is DGGITQSPKYLFRKEGQNVTLSCEQNLNHDAMYWYRQDPGQGLRLIYYSQIVNDFQKGDIAEGYSVSREKKESFPLTVTSAQKNPTAFYLCASSTPRDWGGYTFGSGTRLTVV.

V usage is TRBV19 and J usage is TRBJ2-7; TRBD1 is a possible D gene (5 bases). Trimming removed 4 bases at V and 4 bases at J, with 11 bases between. This CDR3 has 13 amino acids. CDR1 and CDR2 (germline): LNHDA, SQIVND (reference sequence). The CDR3 here is CASSSGHWYEQYF. The CDR3 coding sequence is TGTGCCAGTAGTAGCGGACACTGGTACGAGCAGTACTTC.

The V gene is TRBV6-5, the J gene TRBJ1-4, with D unclear. Trimming removed 4 bases from V and 0 bases from J, with 0 bases in between. In germline, CDR1 is MNHEY, CDR2 SVGAGI. The CDR3 sequence is 12 residues long. This CDR3 is CASSSTNEKLFF. The CDR3 region has the DNA TGTGCCAGCAGTTCAACTAATGAAAAACTGTTTTTT.

The chain recombines TRBV7-2 with TRBJ2-1; 7 nucleotides agree with TRBD2. The CDR3 length is 17 residues. The germline gives CDR1 SGHTA, CDR2 FQGNSA. J was trimmed by 0 bases and V by 3 bases; bases with no gene match: 8. The CDR3 is CASSFPKSGISYNEQFF. CDR3 DNA sequence: TGTGCCAGCAGCTTCCCAAAGAGCGGGATCTCCTACAATGAGCAGTTCTTC. Supplemented by reference TRBV7-2 and TRBJ2-1, the full variable domain reads GAGVSQSPSNKVTEKGKDVELRCDPISGHTALYWYRQSLGQGLEFLIYFQGNSAPDKSGLPSDRFSAERTGGSVSTLTIQRTQQEDSAVYLCASSFPKSGISYNEQFFGPGTRLTVL.

This chain uses TRBV18 with TRBJ2-4; TRBD1 agrees at 8 bases. V was pared by 3 bases and J by 5 bases, with 6 bases of the junction left unmatched. CDR3 length: 15 residues. Germline V gives CDR1 KGHSH, CDR2 LQKENI. CDR3 coding DNA: TGTGCCAGCTCACCTTCGTCGGACAGGGAAAACATTCAGTACTTC. Its translation: CASSPSSDRENIQYF.

The genes are TRBV15 and TRBJ2-7; no clear D. The CDR3 extends over 14 amino acids. Germline V gene sequence: CDR1 LNHNV, CDR2 YYDKDF (reference sequence). The V end lost 1 base, the J end lost 4 bases, and 11 bases lay between the germline ends. CDR3 loop: CATSRVTDSYEQYF. The CDR3, as DNA: TGTGCCACCAGCAGAGTGACGGATTCTTACGAGCAGTACTTC.

The chain recombines TRBV4-3 with TRBJ1-1, with a possible D match to TRBD1 (5 bases). From germline, CDR1 is LGHNA and CDR2 YSLEER. The CDR3 is made up of 13 amino acids. V shed 0 bases and J shed 8 bases, with 10 bases lying between them. CDR3 DNA: TGCGCCAGCAGCCAAGATAGGTCAGGGGAAGCTTTCTTT. This encodes CASSQDRSGEAFF.

This clone was seen a few times. The V call is TRBV5-4, the J call TRBJ2-7; perhaps D is TRBD1 or TRBD2 (5 bases each). V lost 4 bases and J lost 5, with 13 bases in between. Germline values: CDR1 SGHNT, CDR2 YYREEE (reference sequence). The CDR3 runs 13 residues. CDR3 in DNA: TGTGCCAGCAGCCAAGGGGCCGGGAACGAGCAGTACTTC. Its translation is CASSQGAGNEQYF.

This sequence joins TRBV5-6 and TRBJ1-2; D is possibly TRBD1 (5 bases). V dropped 0 bases and J dropped 5 bases, with 20 bases sitting between them. Germline V lookup: CDR1 SGHDT, CDR2 YYEEEE. CDR3 length equals 17 residues. CDR3 DNA sequence: TGTGCCAGCAGCTTGGATCAGGGCCCCCAACGGGTATATGGCTACACCTTC. Translating it yields CASSLDQGPQRVYGYTF.

The gene calls are TRBV7-6 and TRBJ2-7; no clear D gene. Germline loops: CDR1 SGHVS, CDR2 FNYEAQ. CDR3 length equals 13 residues. V lost 3 bases and J 5 bases, leaving 11 bases between the germline ends. CDR3 DNA: TGTGCCAGCAGCTTCGGACCGAATGACGAGCAGTACTTC. Translating it yields CASSFGPNDEQYF. Drawing the rest from reference TRBV7-6 and TRBJ2-7, the complete variable domain is GAGVSQSPRYKVTKRGQDVALRCDPISGHVSLYWYRQALGQGPEFLTYFNYEAQQDKSGLPNDRFSAERPEGSISTLTIQRTEQRDSAMYRCASSFGPNDEQYFGPGTRLTVT.

This chain uses TRBV30 with TRBJ1-5; D gene ambiguous. V dropped 1 base and J dropped 9 bases, with 19 bases sitting between them. This CDR3 has 15 amino acids. The V gene's germline CDR1 is GTSNPN and CDR2 SVGIG (reference sequence). The CDR3 DNA reads as TGTGCCTGGAGTGCATCTAGAGGGCGGATCATGCCCCAGCATTTT. Translated: CAWSASRGRIMPQHF. Full variable domain (outside the CDR3, taken from reference TRBV30 and TRBJ1-5): SQTIHQWPATLVQPVGSPLSLECTVEGTSNPNLYWYRQAAGRGLQLLFYSVGIGQISSEVPQNLSASRPQDRQFILSSKKLLLSDSGFYLCAWSASRGRIMPQHFGDGTRLSIL.

The V call is TRBV6-4, the J call TRBJ1-2, with D hard to call. V was shortened by 6 bases and J by 2 bases, with 10 bases between the two germline ends. The CDR3 length is 13 residues. Germline CDR1 is MRHNA and CDR2 is SNTAGT. CDR3: CASSPDGNYGYTF. The CDR3 DNA follows: TGTGCCAGCAGCCCGGACGGGAACTATGGCTACACCTTC.

This rearrangement joins TRBV6-5 to TRBJ2-1; possibly TRBD1 for D (6 bases). Germline V gene lookup returns CDR1 MNHEY and CDR2 SVGAGI. Trimming shortened V by 7 bases and J by 4 bases, and 11 bases separated the two germline ends. This CDR3 contains 13 residues. The CDR3 nucleotides are TGTGCCAGCACCCCCGACAGGTACAATGAGCAGTTCTTC. Its translation is CASTPDRYNEQFF.

The chain is built from TRBV30 and TRBJ2-6, with 8 bases matching TRBD2. The CDR3 loop spans 21 amino acids. V shed 1 base and J 1 base; nucleotides not matched to a gene: 18. Germline V gives CDR1 GTSNPN, CDR2 SVGIG (reference sequence). In DNA, the CDR3 is TGTGCCTGGAGTGCCCGGGGGGGGAGCATCGTAGATTATTCTGGGGCCAACGTCCTGACTTTC. It encodes CAWSARGGSIVDYSGANVLTF.

This clone was seen a few times. The chain carries TRBV7-9 and TRBJ1-2, with D maybe TRBD1 (6 bases). There are 15 residues in the CDR3. Germline values: CDR1 SEHNR, CDR2 FQNEAQ (reference sequence). V lost 2 bases and J lost 8, with 18 bases in between. The CDR3 sequence is CASSLSGQSLGGYTF. The CDR3 region has the DNA TGTGCCAGCAGCTTATCAGGACAGAGCCTAGGGGGCTACACCTTC.

The gene calls are TRBV7-8 and TRBJ1-1; no reliable D call. CDR3 length: 14 residues. Germline V lookup: CDR1 SGHVS, CDR2 FQNEAQ. Between the trimmed V and J ends, which lost 6 bases and 4 bases, there was a span of 15 bases. CDR3 nucleotide sequence: TGTGCCAGCAGAGATCCGGGAAAGAGCACTGAAGCTTTCTTT. This translates into CASRDPGKSTEAFF. Full variable domain (missing parts from reference TRBV7-8 and TRBJ1-1): GAGVSQSPRYKVAKRGQDVALRCDPISGHVSLFWYQQALGQGPEFLTYFQNEAQLDKSGLPSDRFFAERPEGSVSTLKIQRTQQEDSAVYLCASRDPGKSTEAFFGQGTRLTVV.

This clone is a singleton in its sample. The chain has TRBV28 and TRBJ2-2, with unresolved D. V gave up 4 bases and J gave up 4 bases, with 7 bases separating them. Germline lookup yields CDR1 MDHEN and CDR2 SYDVKM. CDR3 length equals 13 residues. The CDR3 DNA reads TGTGCCAGCAGTTCCTCTCTCACCGGGGAGCTGTTTTTT. It translates to CASSSSLTGELFF.